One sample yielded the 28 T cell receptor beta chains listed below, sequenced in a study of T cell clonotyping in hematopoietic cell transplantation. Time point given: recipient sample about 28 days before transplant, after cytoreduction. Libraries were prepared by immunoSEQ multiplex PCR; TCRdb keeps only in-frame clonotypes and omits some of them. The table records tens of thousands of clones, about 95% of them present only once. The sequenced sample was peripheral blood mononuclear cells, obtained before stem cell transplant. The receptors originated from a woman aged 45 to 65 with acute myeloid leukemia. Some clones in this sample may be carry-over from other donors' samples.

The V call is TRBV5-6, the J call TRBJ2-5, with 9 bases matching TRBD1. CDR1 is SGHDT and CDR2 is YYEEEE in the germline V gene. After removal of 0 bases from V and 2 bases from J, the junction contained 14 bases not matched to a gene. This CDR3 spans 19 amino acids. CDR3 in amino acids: CASSLVVMGTGRGQETQYF. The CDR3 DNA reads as TGTGCCAGCAGCTTGGTAGTTATGGGGACAGGGAGAGGGCAAGAGACCCAGTACTTC.

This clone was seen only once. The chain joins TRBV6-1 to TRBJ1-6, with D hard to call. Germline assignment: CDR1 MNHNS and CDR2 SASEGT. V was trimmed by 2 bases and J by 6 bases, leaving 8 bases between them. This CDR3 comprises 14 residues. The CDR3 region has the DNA TGTGCCAGCAGTGAATTAAACAGTAATTCACCCCTCCACTTT. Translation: CASSELNSNSPLHF.

The CDR3 DNA follows: TGTGCCAGCTATTATGGGACTAGCGGGGGAAGGCAGTACTTC. Amino acids: CASYYGTSGGRQYF. This chain joins TRBV2 and TRBJ2-7, with 14 bases matching TRBD2. The trim removed 8 bases at V and 9 bases at J, leaving 9 bases unmatched. The CDR3 has 14 amino acids. In germline, CDR1 is SNHLY, CDR2 FYNNEI.

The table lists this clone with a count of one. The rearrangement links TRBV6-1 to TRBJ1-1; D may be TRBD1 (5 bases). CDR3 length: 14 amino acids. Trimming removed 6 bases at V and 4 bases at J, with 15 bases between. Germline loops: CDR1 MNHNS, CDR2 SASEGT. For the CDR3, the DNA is TGTGCCAGCAGCGTACAGGTTAGAAGCACTGAAGCTTTCTTT. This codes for CASSVQVRSTEAFF.

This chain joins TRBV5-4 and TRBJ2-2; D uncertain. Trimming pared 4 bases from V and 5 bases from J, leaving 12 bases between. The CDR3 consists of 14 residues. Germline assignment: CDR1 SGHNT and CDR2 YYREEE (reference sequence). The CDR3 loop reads CASSPISRTGELFF. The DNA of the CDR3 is TGTGCCAGCAGCCCGATTAGTCGGACCGGGGAGCTGTTTTTT. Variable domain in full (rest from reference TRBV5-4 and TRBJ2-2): ETGVTQSPTHLIKTRGQQVTLRCSSQSGHNTVSWYQQALGQGPQFIFQYYREEENGRGNFPPRFSGLQFPNYSSELNVNALELDDSALYLCASSPISRTGELFFGEGSRLTVL.

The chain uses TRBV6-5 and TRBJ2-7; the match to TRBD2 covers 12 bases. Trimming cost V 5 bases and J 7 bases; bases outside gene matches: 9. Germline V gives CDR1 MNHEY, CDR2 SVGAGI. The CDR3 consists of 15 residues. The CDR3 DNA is TGTGCCAGCAGTCAACGAACTAGCGGGAGGAGGGAGCAGTACTTC. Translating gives CASSQRTSGRREQYF.

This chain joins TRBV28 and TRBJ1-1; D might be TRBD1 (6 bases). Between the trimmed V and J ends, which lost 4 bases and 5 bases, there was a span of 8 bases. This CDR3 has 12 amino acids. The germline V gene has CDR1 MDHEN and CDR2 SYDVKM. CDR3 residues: CASSSGETEAFF. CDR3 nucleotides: TGTGCCAGCAGTTCAGGGGAGACTGAAGCTTTCTTT.

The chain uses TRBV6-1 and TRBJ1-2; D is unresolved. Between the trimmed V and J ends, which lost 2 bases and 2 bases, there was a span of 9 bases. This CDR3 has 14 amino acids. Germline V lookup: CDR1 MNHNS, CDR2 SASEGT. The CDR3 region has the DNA TGTGCCAGCAGTGAACTAGCCGGGAACTATGGCTACACCTTC. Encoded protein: CASSELAGNYGYTF.

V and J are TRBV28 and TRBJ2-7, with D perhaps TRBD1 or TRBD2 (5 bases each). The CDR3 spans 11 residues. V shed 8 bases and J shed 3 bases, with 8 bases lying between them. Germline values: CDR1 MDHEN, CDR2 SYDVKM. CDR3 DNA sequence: TGTGCCAGCGGGACGGTCTACGAGCAGTACTTC. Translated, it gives CASGTVYEQYF.

The CDR3 loop is CASSEVAGSGNEQYF. The CDR3 region has the DNA TGTGCCAGCAGTGAAGTAGCCGGGAGTGGGAACGAGCAGTACTTC. This rearrangement joins TRBV2 to TRBJ2-7; D is perhaps TRBD2 (6 bases). Germline V gene sequence: CDR1 SNHLY, CDR2 FYNNEI. Trimming removed 1 base at V and 5 bases at J, with 15 bases between. The CDR3 sequence is 15 residues long.

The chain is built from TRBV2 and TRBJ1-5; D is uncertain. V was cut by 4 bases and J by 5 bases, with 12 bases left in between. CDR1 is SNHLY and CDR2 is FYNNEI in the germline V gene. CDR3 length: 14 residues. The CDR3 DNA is TGTGCCAGCAGTGGGTCACCCTACGATCAGCCCCAGCATTTT. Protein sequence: CASSGSPYDQPQHF.

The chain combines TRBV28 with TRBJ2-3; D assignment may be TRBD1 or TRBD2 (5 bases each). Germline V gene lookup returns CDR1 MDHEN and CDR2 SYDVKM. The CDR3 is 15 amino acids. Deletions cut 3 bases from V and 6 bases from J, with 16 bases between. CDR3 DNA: TGTGCCAGCAGTTTCTTGACGGCTGGGACGGATACGCAGTATTTT. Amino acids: CASSFLTAGTDTQYF.

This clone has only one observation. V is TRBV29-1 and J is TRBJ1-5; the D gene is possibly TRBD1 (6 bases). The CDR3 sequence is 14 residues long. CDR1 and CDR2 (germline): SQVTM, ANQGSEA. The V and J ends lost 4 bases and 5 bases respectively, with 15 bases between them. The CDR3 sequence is CSVVWGGQDQPQHF. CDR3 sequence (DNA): TGCAGCGTTGTTTGGGGGGGCCAGGATCAGCCCCAGCATTTT. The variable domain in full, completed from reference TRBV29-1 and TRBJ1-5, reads SAVISQKPSRDICQRGTSLTIQCQVDSQVTMMFWYRQQPGQSLTLIATANQGSEATYESGFVIDKFPISRPNLTFSTLTVSNMSPEDSSIYLCSVVWGGQDQPQHFGDGTRLSIL.

This chain's CDR3 is CASSLGRTGVDEQYF. The CDR3 coding sequence is TGCGCCAGCAGCTTGGGAAGGACAGGGGTGGACGAGCAGTACTTC. This chain uses TRBV5-1 with TRBJ2-7, with 9 bases fitting TRBD1. Germline CDR1 reads SGHRS; CDR2 reads YFSETQ. After removal of 0 bases from V and 5 bases from J, the junction contained 6 bases not matched to a gene. The CDR3 has 15 amino acids.

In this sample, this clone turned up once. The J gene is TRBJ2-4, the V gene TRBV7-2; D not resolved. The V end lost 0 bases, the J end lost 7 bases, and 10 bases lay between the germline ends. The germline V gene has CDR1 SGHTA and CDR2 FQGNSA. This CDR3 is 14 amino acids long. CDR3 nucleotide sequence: TGTGCCAGCAGCTTAGCAGGACCGAGGAACATTCAGTACTTC. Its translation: CASSLAGPRNIQYF.

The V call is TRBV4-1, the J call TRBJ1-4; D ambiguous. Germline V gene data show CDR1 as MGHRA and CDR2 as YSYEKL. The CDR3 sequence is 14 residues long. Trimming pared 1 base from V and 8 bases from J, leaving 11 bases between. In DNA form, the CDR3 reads TGCGCCAGCAGCCAAGGTGTAAAGCAAGAAAAACTGTTTTTT. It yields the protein CASSQGVKQEKLFF.

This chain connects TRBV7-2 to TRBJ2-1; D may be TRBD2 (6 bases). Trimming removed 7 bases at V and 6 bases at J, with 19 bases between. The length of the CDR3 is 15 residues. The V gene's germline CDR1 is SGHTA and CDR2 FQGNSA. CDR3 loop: CASTPAGVAVNEQFF. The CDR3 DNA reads TGTGCCAGCACCCCTGCCGGGGTAGCGGTCAATGAGCAGTTCTTC.

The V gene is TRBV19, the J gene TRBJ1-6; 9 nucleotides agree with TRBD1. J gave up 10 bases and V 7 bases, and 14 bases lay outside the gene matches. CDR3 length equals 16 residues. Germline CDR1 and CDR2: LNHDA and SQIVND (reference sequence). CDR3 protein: CASMSTRGQGVSPLHF. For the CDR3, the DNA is TGTGCCAGTATGTCGACGAGGGGACAGGGTGTCTCACCCCTCCACTTT.

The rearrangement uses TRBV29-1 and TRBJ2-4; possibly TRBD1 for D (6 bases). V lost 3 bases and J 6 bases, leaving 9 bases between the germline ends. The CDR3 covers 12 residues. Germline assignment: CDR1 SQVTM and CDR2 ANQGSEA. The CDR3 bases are TGCAGCGTTGAGGTACAGGGAAACATTCAGTACTTC. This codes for CSVEVQGNIQYF.

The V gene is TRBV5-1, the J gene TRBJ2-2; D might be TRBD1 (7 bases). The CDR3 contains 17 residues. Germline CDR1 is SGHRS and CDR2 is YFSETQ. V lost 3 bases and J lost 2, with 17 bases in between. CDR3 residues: CASSSPHGGGNTGELFF. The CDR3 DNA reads TGCGCCAGCAGCTCCCCCCACGGAGGGGGCAACACCGGGGAGCTGTTTTTT.

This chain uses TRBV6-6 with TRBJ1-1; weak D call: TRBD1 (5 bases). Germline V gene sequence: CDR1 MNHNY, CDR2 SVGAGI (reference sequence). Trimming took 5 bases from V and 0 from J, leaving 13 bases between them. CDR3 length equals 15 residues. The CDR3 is CASSARQFMNTEAFF. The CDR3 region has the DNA TGTGCCAGCAGTGCAAGACAGTTCATGAACACTGAAGCTTTCTTT.

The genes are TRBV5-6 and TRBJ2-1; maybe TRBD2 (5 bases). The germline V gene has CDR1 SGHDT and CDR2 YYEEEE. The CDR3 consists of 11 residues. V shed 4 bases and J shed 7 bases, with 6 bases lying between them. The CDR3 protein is CASSGGNEQFF. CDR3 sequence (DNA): TGTGCCAGCAGCGGAGGTAATGAGCAGTTCTTC.

The CDR3 protein is CASSLVFASTDTQYF. As DNA, the CDR3 is TGTGCCAGCAGCTTAGTCTTCGCATCCACAGATACGCAGTATTTT. The chain recombines TRBV7-9 with TRBJ2-3; D is undetermined. Germline lookup yields CDR1 SEHNR and CDR2 FQNEAQ (reference sequence). The CDR3 is 15 residues long. Trimming cost V 1 base and J 2 bases, with 10 bases left between them.

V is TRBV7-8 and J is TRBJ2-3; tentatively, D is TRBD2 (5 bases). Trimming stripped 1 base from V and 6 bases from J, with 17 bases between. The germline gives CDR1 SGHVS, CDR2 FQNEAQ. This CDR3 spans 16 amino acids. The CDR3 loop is CASSLVPAVVSDTQYF. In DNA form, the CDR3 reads TGTGCCAGCAGCTTAGTCCCAGCGGTAGTCAGCGATACGCAGTATTTT. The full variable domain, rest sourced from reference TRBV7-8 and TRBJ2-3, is GAGVSQSPRYKVAKRGQDVALRCDPISGHVSLFWYQQALGQGPEFLTYFQNEAQLDKSGLPSDRFFAERPEGSVSTLKIQRTQQEDSAVYLCASSLVPAVVSDTQYFGPGTRLTVL.

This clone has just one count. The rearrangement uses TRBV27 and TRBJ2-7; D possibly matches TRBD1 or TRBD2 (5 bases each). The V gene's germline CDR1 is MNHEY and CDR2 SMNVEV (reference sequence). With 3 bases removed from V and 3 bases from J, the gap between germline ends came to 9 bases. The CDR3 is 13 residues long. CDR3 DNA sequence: TGTGCCAGCAGTTTGGGACCTCACTACGAGCAGTACTTC. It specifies CASSLGPHYEQYF.

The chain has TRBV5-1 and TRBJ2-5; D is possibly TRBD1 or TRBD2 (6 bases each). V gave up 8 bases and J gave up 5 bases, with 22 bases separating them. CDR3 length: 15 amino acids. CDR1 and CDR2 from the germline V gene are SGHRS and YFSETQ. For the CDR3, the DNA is TGCGCCAGTACTGGGGGCCCGGGGGTCGTGGAGACCCAGTACTTC. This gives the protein CASTGGPGVVETQYF. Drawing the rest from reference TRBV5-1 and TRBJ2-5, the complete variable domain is KAGVTQTPRYLIKTRGQQVTLSCSPISGHRSVSWYQQTPGQGLQFLFEYFSETQRNKGNFPGRFSGRQFSNSRSEMNVSTLELGDSALYLCASTGGPGVVETQYFGPGTRLLVL.

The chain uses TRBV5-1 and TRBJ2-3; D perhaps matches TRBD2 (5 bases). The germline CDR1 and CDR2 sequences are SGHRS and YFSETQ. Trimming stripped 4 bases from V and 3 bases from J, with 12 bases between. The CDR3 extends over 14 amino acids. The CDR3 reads CASSPNPGTDTQYF. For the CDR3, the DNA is TGCGCCAGCAGCCCTAATCCGGGAACAGATACGCAGTATTTT. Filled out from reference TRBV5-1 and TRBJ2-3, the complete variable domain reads KAGVTQTPRYLIKTRGQQVTLSCSPISGHRSVSWYQQTPGQGLQFLFEYFSETQRNKGNFPGRFSGRQFSNSRSEMNVSTLELGDSALYLCASSPNPGTDTQYFGPGTRLTVL.

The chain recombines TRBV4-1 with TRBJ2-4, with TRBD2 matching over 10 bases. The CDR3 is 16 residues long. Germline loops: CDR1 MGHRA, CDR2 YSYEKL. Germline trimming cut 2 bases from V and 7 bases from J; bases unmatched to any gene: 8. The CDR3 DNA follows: TGCGCCAGCAGCCAACCTGGGACTAGCGAGGCGAACATTCAGTACTTC. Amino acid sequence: CASSQPGTSEANIQYF.